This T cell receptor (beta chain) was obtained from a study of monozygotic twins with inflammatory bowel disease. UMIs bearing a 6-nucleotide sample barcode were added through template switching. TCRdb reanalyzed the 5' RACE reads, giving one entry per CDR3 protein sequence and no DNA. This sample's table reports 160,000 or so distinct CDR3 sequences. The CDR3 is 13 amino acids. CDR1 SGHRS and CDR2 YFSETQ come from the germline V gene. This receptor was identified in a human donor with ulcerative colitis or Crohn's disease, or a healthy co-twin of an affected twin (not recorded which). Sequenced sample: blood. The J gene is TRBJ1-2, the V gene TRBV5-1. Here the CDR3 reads CASSQDSNYGYTF.